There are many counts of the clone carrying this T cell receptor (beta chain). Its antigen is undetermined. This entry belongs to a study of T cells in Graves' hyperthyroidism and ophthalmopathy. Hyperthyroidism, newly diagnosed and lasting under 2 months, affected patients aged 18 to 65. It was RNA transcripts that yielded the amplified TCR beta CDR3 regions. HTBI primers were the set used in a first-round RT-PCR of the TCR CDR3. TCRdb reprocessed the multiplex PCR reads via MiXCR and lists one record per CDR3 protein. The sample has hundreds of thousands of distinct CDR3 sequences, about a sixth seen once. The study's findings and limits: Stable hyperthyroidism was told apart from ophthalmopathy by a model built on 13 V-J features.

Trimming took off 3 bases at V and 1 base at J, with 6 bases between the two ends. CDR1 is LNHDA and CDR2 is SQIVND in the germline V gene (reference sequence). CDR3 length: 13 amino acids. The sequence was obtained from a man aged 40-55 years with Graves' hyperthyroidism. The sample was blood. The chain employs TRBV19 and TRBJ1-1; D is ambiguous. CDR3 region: CASSITANTEAFF. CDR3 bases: TGTGCCAGTAGTATCACGGCGAACACTGAAGCTTTCTTT.